This T cell receptor (beta chain) was sequenced for a study of cytomegalovirus exposure and HLA in healthy donors. Study results and limitations: Overall, approximately 150 TCR beta chains were annotated as cytomegalovirus-associated.

13 Jbeta primers and 60 Vbeta primers were used for the PCR. Method: immunoSEQ multiplex PCR; TCRdb's copy keeps in-frame clones and lacks some. The profile shows some 140,000 clones, roughly four fifths of them singletons. Germline-derived CDR1 and CDR2 are LNHDA and SQIVND (reference sequence). The CDR3 length is 14 residues. V shed 4 bases and J shed 0 bases, with 10 bases lying between them. About this clone: Its antigen is currently unknown.

The gene calls are TRBV19 and TRBJ2-7, with D uncertain. This TCR derives from a woman in her fifties or sixties in good health and CMV-seropositive. Sequenced sample: PBMCs. CDR3 sequence (DNA): TGTGCCAGTAGTAATCCAGGAAGCTCCTACGAGCAGTACTTC. It codes for CASSNPGSSYEQYF. Drawing the rest from reference TRBV19 and TRBJ2-7, the complete variable domain is DGGITQSPKYLFRKEGQNVTLSCEQNLNHDAMYWYRQDPGQGLRLIYYSQIVNDFQKGDIAEGYSVSREKKESFPLTVTSAQKNPTAFYLCASSNPGSSYEQYFGPGTRLTVT.